This TCR beta chain was sequenced during a study of blood T cells in healthy people across ages. This CDR3 is built from 15 residues. The V end lost 6 bases, the J end lost 1 base, and 15 bases lay between the germline ends. The germline V gene encodes CDR1 SEHNR and CDR2 FQNEAQ (reference sequence). Through a sample-barcoded 5' primer and a J-beta primer mix, a second PCR was run for about 7 to 12 cycles. TCRdb re-derived calls from the 5' RACE reads in MiXCR, one entry per CDR3 protein. The repertoire holds around 580,000 distinct CDR3 sequences, with around half as singletons. V gene TRBV7-9 combines with J gene TRBJ2-5; D might be TRBD1 or TRBD2, each matching 5 bases. The receptor was isolated from an elderly man in good health. The sample was blood. The DNA of the CDR3 is TGTGCCAGCAGGTCGTTGAACGGGGCCCAAGAGACCCAGTACTTC. Encoded protein: CASRSLNGAQETQYF.